Included here is one T cell receptor beta chain sequence, with context. Its antigen remains unidentified. In the PCR, 60 Vbeta and 13 Jbeta primers were used. This table comes from immunoSEQ multiplex PCR, and its TCRdb copy is limited to in-frame clones, with some not included. The sample consists of about 140,000 clones, roughly 78% of them appearing once. The sample originates from a study of cytomegalovirus exposure and HLA in healthy donors. This CDR3 is 16 amino acids long. Germline lookup yields CDR1 SQVTM and CDR2 ANQGSEA. The V end was cut by 4 bases, the J end by 0 bases, with 13 bases between. Study results and caveats: Reported findings show TCR beta sequences accurately forecast HLA-A and HLA-B alleles in most subjects. 87-base-pair reads could not separate some V segments, including TRBV6-2 and TRBV6-3. A later analysis linked a missense variant in DCLRE1C to the trimming of TCR beta V and J genes. Common viral pathogens (according to a later analysis) appeared linked to several of the most significant clusters.

This chain joins TRBV29-1 and TRBJ2-6; possible D gene TRBD1, 5 bases. Sequencing used PBMCs. This receptor was obtained from a man between 18 and 29 years old in good health and CMV-seropositive. As DNA, the CDR3 is TGCAGCGTTGGATTTGGGGCAGTCTCTGGGGCCAACGTCCTGACTTTC. It encodes CSVGFGAVSGANVLTF.